Listed here are 29 T cell receptor beta chains from one sample, sequenced in a study of stem cell transplantation in POMP-related autoinflammatory disease. Sequenced by immunoSEQ multiplex PCR; TCRdb stores in-frame clones only, minus some. The table records some 70,000 clones, roughly 91% of them present only once. The sample here was CD4+ T cells from PBMCs, taken after stem cell transplantation. These TCRs come from a human patient with POMP-related autoinflammation and immune dysregulation (PRAID). Some of these T cells may belong to the graft donor.

This sequence joins TRBV7-9 and TRBJ1-2, with a weak D call TRBD1 (6 bases). Per the germline V gene, CDR1 is SEHNR and CDR2 is FQNEAQ (reference sequence). V was cut by 3 bases and J by 6 bases, with 14 bases left in between. The CDR3 totals 14 residues. CDR3 bases: TGTGCCAGCAGCTTGGCAGGGGAGAGAAATGGCTACACCTTC. As protein: CASSLAGERNGYTF.

In this sample, this clone turned up a few times. This chain links TRBV5-6 with TRBJ1-2; tentatively, D is TRBD1 (6 bases). V dropped 6 bases and J dropped 8 bases, with 20 bases sitting between them. Germline CDR1 SGHDT, CDR2 YYEEEE. The CDR3 has 14 residues. The CDR3: CASTRRGALRGYTF. The CDR3 DNA follows: TGTGCCAGCACCCGGAGGGGGGCACTAAGGGGCTACACCTTC.

The rearrangement joins TRBV7-9 to TRBJ2-3, with TRBD2 matching over 9 bases. CDR3 length equals 17 residues. Germline loops: CDR1 SEHNR, CDR2 FQNEAQ (reference sequence). With 0 bases clipped from V and 2 bases from J, the junction kept 6 bases outside the gene matches. For the CDR3, the DNA is TGTGCCAGCAGCTTAGCCTCTAGCGGGATTTTCACAGATACGCAGTATTTT. This sequence encodes CASSLASSGIFTDTQYF.

The chain combines TRBV7-2 with TRBJ2-7; D remains ambiguous. The CDR3 spans 12 residues. Germline-derived CDR1 and CDR2 are SGHTA and FQGNSA. Deletions cut 0 bases from V and 6 bases from J, with 6 bases between. The CDR3 coding sequence is TGTGCCAGCAGCTTAGCGGCCATCGAGCAGTACTTC. Translating it yields CASSLAAIEQYF.

V usage is TRBV24-1 and J usage is TRBJ2-3; D is ambiguous. CDR1 is KGHDR, CDR2 SFDVKD, per germline. The CDR3 runs to 14 residues. Trimming took off 1 base at V and 0 bases at J, with 4 bases between the two ends. The CDR3 loop reads CATSDFLSTDTQYF. In DNA, the CDR3 is TGTGCCACCAGTGATTTTTTGAGCACAGATACGCAGTATTTT.

V and J are TRBV12-3 or TRBV12-4 and TRBJ2-3, with D possibly TRBD2 on 6 matching bases. Trimming removed 7 bases from V and 2 bases from J, with 10 bases in between. The CDR3 covers 13 residues. In DNA form, the CDR3 reads TGTGCCAGCACCAGGGACTTCACAGATACGCAGTATTTT. Translation gives CASTRDFTDTQYF.

The V gene is TRBV2, the J gene TRBJ2-1; tentatively, D is TRBD1 or TRBD2 (5 bases each). This CDR3 comprises 10 residues. Germline V gene data show CDR1 as SNHLY and CDR2 as FYNNEI. V was clipped by 9 bases and J by 14 bases, with 14 bases between them. The CDR3: CASRVGVKFF. DNA for the CDR3: TGTGCCAGTAGAGTGGGGGTCAAGTTCTTC.

This chain joins TRBV5-1 and TRBJ2-2; TRBD2 aligns across 8 bases. Germline V CDR1 and CDR2: SGHRS, YFSETQ. Losses at the gene ends were 0 bases for V and 1 base for J; bases not matched to a gene: 2. The CDR3 covers 16 residues. This chain's CDR3 is CASSLALAGNTGELFF. In DNA form, the CDR3 reads TGCGCCAGCAGCTTGGCTCTAGCGGGGAACACCGGGGAGCTGTTTTTT.

The V call is TRBV3-1 (or the pseudogene TRBV3-2), the J call TRBJ1-4; TRBD1 might be the D (6 bases). Deletions cut 0 bases from V and 7 bases from J, with 6 bases between. The CDR3 is 13 residues long. Germline V lookup: CDR1 LGHDT, CDR2 YNNKEL (reference sequence). The CDR3 is CASSQDRGEKLFF. The CDR3 DNA follows: TGTGCCAGCAGCCAAGACAGGGGTGAAAAACTGTTTTTT.

The CDR3 is CASSYDLGRGETQYF. DNA for the CDR3: TGTGCCAGCAGCTACGACTTAGGGCGTGGGGAGACCCAGTACTTC. The chain combines TRBV7-8 with TRBJ2-5; no clear D gene. Trimming shortened V by 4 bases and J by 5 bases, and 17 bases separated the two germline ends. The V gene's germline CDR1 is SGHVS and CDR2 FQNEAQ. The CDR3 extends over 15 amino acids. Supplemented by reference TRBV7-8 and TRBJ2-5, the full variable domain reads GAGVSQSPRYKVAKRGQDVALRCDPISGHVSLFWYQQALGQGPEFLTYFQNEAQLDKSGLPSDRFFAERPEGSVSTLKIQRTQQEDSAVYLCASSYDLGRGETQYFGPGTRLLVL.

The table lists this clone with a count of one. This rearrangement joins TRBV7-8 to TRBJ2-3; D is undetermined. The CDR3 extends over 14 amino acids. Germline V gene lookup returns CDR1 SGHVS and CDR2 FQNEAQ. V was pared by 3 bases and J by 4 bases, with 11 bases between. CDR3 loop: CASSFAPPADTQYF. CDR3 coding DNA: TGTGCCAGCAGCTTCGCCCCCCCGGCAGATACGCAGTATTTT. The complete variable domain, with remaining parts taken from reference TRBV7-8 and TRBJ2-3, reads GAGVSQSPRYKVAKRGQDVALRCDPISGHVSLFWYQQALGQGPEFLTYFQNEAQLDKSGLPSDRFFAERPEGSVSTLKIQRTQQEDSAVYLCASSFAPPADTQYFGPGTRLTVL.

The chain joins TRBV18 to TRBJ1-5, with D possibly being TRBD1 (5 bases). The CDR3 runs to 13 residues. From germline, CDR1 is KGHSH and CDR2 LQKENI. Trimming pared 2 bases from V and 7 bases from J, leaving 9 bases between. The CDR3 loop reads CASSPGGLQPQHF. In DNA, the CDR3 is TGTGCCAGCTCACCAGGGGGGTTACAGCCCCAGCATTTT. Drawing the rest from reference TRBV18 and TRBJ1-5, the complete variable domain is NAGVMQNPRHLVRRRGQEARLRCSPMKGHSHVYWYRQLPEEGLKFMVYLQKENIIDESGMPKERFSAEFPKEGPSILRIQQVVRGDSAAYFCASSPGGLQPQHFGDGTRLSIL.

The CDR3 loop is CAWENYGYTF. As DNA, the CDR3 is TGTGCCTGGGAGAACTATGGCTACACCTTC. The chain uses TRBV6-5 and TRBJ1-2; D gene ambiguous. The CDR3 is 10 amino acids. With 11 bases removed from V and 2 bases from J, the gap between germline ends came to 6 bases. CDR1 is MNHEY and CDR2 is SVGAGI in the germline V gene.

The V gene is TRBV10-2, the J gene TRBJ2-1, with D possibly TRBD2 on 5 matching bases. The V end lost 7 bases, the J end lost 0 bases, and 19 bases lay between the germline ends. CDR3 length: 17 residues. Germline V CDR1 and CDR2: WSHSY, SAAADI. The chain's CDR3 is CASKAQRPDSSYNEQFF. CDR3 bases: TGCGCCAGCAAGGCCCAGCGGCCGGATAGCTCCTACAATGAGCAGTTCTTC.

A single count supports this clone. The chain uses TRBV11-2 and TRBJ2-2; 9 positions agree with TRBD2. Per germline, CDR1 SGHAT and CDR2 FQNNGV. The trim removed 5 bases at V and 6 bases at J, leaving 4 bases unmatched. The CDR3 sequence is 14 residues long. CDR3 region: CASSNLAGPGELFF. CDR3 bases: TGTGCCAGCAGCAATCTAGCGGGGCCCGGGGAGCTGTTTTTT.

This chain links TRBV23-1 with TRBJ1-4, with 9 nucleotides matching TRBD1. TRBV23-1 is assigned to the ORF class and has an uncertain function. V lost 4 bases, J lost 0 bases, and 12 bases stayed unmatched. The CDR3 loop spans 19 amino acids. CDR3 sequence reads: CASSLRRGTGIATNEKLFF. CDR3 DNA sequence: TGCGCCAGCAGTCTGCGGAGAGGGACAGGGATTGCAACTAATGAAAAACTGTTTTTT.

This clone was counted a few times. The chain joins TRBV30 to TRBJ2-5; D remains ambiguous. The CDR3 contains 12 residues. The V end was cut by 0 bases, the J end by 8 bases, with 10 bases between. Per the germline V gene, CDR1 is GTSNPN and CDR2 is SVGIG (reference sequence). The CDR3 DNA follows: TGTGCCTGGAGTGTACAATGGGAAACCCAGTACTTC. It specifies CAWSVQWETQYF. Full variable domain (outside the CDR3, taken from reference TRBV30 and TRBJ2-5): SQTIHQWPATLVQPVGSPLSLECTVEGTSNPNLYWYRQAAGRGLQLLFYSVGIGQISSEVPQNLSASRPQDRQFILSSKKLLLSDSGFYLCAWSVQWETQYFGPGTRLLVL.

This clone was seen a single time. The identical CDR3 is also encoded by other nucleotide sequences in the sample. The rearrangement joins TRBV3-1 (or the pseudogene TRBV3-2) to TRBJ2-2; D possibly corresponds to TRBD1 (6 bases). Germline-derived CDR1 and CDR2 are LGHDT and YNNKEL (reference sequence). Trimming removed 0 bases at V and 1 base at J, with 15 bases between. CDR3 size: 18 residues. As DNA, the CDR3 is TGTGCCAGCAGCCAAGATCTTGGGGTCAGGGGGAACACCGGGGAGCTGTTTTTT. This sequence encodes CASSQDLGVRGNTGELFF.

The table lists this clone with a count of one. The J gene is TRBJ2-3, the V gene TRBV28; a possible D gene is TRBD2 (6 bases). Per the germline V gene, CDR1 is MDHEN and CDR2 is SYDVKM. This CDR3 has 18 amino acids. V lost 2 bases and J 1 base, leaving 19 bases between the germline ends. CDR3 bases: TGTGCCAGCAGTTTACCGGGTTGGGGCGGGGACGGCACAGATACGCAGTATTTT. It is translated as CASSLPGWGGDGTDTQYF.

The chain combines TRBV19 with TRBJ2-5; 9 bases agree with TRBD2. With V trimmed by 3 bases and J by 4 bases, 12 bases remained unmatched. Germline assignment: CDR1 LNHDA and CDR2 SQIVND (reference sequence). This CDR3 comprises 17 residues. CDR3 in amino acids: CASSMLSLRGGRETQYF. The DNA for the CDR3 is TGTGCCAGTAGTATGTTATCCCTGCGGGGGGGCCGAGAGACCCAGTACTTC.

This sequence joins TRBV10-3 and TRBJ1-5, with D uncertain. Germline CDR1 and CDR2: ENHRY and SYGVKD. Trimming pared 6 bases from V and 0 bases from J, leaving 6 bases between. The CDR3 contains 13 residues. The CDR3: CAIRPSSNQPQHF. DNA for the CDR3: TGTGCCATCAGGCCCAGTAGCAATCAGCCCCAGCATTTT.

J is TRBJ2-5 and V is TRBV5-6; D gene uncertain. The length of the CDR3 is 13 residues. Germline V gives CDR1 SGHDT, CDR2 YYEEEE. V was shortened by 0 bases and J by 1 base, with 4 bases between the two germline ends. CDR3 region: CASSLGFQETQYF. The CDR3 DNA is TGTGCCAGCAGCTTGGGTTTCCAAGAGACCCAGTACTTC.

The V gene is TRBV9, the J gene TRBJ1-1; D call uncertain. CDR1 and CDR2 from the germline V gene are SGDLS and YYNGEE. The V gene lost 7 bases and the J gene lost 3 bases, with 13 bases spanning the gap. The CDR3 runs to 13 residues. As DNA, the CDR3 is TGTGCCAGCCAAACCGATTACGACACTGAAGCTTTCTTT. This codes for CASQTDYDTEAFF.

This clone was detected only once. This chain links TRBV4-1 with TRBJ2-3; the match to TRBD1 covers 12 bases. This CDR3 contains 17 residues. From germline, CDR1 is MGHRA and CDR2 YSYEKL. After removal of 3 bases from V and 5 bases from J, the junction contained 9 bases not matched to a gene. In DNA, the CDR3 is TGCGCCAGCAGCCAGAACCAGGGACAGGGGGCCGGAGATACGCAGTATTTT. As protein: CASSQNQGQGAGDTQYF.

V gene TRBV6-4 combines with J gene TRBJ2-2; 9 nucleotides agree with TRBD1. The CDR3 spans 16 residues. V lost 6 bases, J lost 5 bases, and 10 bases stayed unmatched. CDR1 and CDR2 (germline): MRHNA, SNTAGT. The CDR3 region is CASSRTGGARTGELFF. CDR3 sequence (DNA): TGTGCCAGCAGCCGAACAGGGGGCGCTCGTACCGGGGAGCTGTTTTTT.

The chain joins TRBV21-1 to TRBJ2-7; the table's D call TRBD1 went unverified against the DNA. TRBV21-1 is labeled a pseudogene. This CDR3 comprises 15 residues. The CDR3 sequence: CASSKVGGTGYEQYV. CDR3 nucleotides: TGTGCCAGCAGCAAAGTGGGGGGGACAGGCTACGAGCAGTACGTC.

This sequence joins TRBV27 and TRBJ1-2; no reliable D call. The CDR3 has 11 amino acids. CDR1 and CDR2 (germline): MNHEY, SMNVEV (reference sequence). The germline V and J ends were trimmed by 6 bases and 5 bases, with 7 bases remaining between them. The CDR3 here is CASSPGYGYTF. The CDR3 DNA sequence: TGTGCCAGCAGCCCCGGGTATGGCTACACCTTC.

The J gene is TRBJ1-6, the V gene TRBV5-1; TRBD1 agrees at 9 bases. CDR3 size: 14 residues. After removal of 4 bases from V and 7 bases from J, the junction contained 3 bases not matched to a gene. In germline, CDR1 is SGHRS, CDR2 YFSETQ. The CDR3 DNA reads TGCGCCAGCAGCCTTGACAGGGGGAATTCACCCCTCCACTTT. Protein product: CASSLDRGNSPLHF.

This clone has only one observation. This chain uses TRBV6-5 with TRBJ2-3, with no clear D. CDR1 and CDR2 from the germline V gene are MNHEY and SVGAGI. This CDR3 comprises 13 residues. Trimming removed 5 bases from V and 8 bases from J, with 14 bases in between. The DNA for the CDR3 is TGTGCCAGCAGTCCGGGCAGCAAATCTACGCAGTATTTT. Translation: CASSPGSKSTQYF.